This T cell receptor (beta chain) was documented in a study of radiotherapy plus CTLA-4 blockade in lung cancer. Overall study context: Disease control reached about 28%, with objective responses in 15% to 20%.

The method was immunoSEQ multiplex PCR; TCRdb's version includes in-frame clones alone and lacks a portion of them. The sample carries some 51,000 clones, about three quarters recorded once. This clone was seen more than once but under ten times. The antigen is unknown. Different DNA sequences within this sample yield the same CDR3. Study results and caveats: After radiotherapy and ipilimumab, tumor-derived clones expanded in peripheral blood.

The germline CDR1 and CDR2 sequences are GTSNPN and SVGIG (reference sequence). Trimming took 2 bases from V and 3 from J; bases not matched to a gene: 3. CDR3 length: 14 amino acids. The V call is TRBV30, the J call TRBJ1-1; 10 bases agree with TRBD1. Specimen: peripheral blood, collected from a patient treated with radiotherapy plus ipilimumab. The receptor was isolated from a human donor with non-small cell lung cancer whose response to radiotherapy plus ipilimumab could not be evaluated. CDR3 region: CAWSLTGGYTEAFF. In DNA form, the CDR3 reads TGTGCCTGGAGTCTGACAGGGGGCTACACTGAAGCTTTCTTT.